This T cell receptor (beta chain) was retrieved from a study of blood T cell repertoires in COVID-19 (dated by TCRdb to 2019 to 2021). Regarding the study in general: Samples from collaborators originated in the United States, Italy and Spain and spanned both the acute and convalescent phases of COVID-19. Nearly every sample came with metadata listing a de-identified subject ID, COVID-19 status, age in years and sex. Where available, HLA class I and class II types were obtained from metadata supplied by the sample provider rather than from assay-based typing. The repertoires were released in a freely available public database meant as a resource for research on the immune response to SARS-CoV-2. The dataset comprised deeply sampled blood TCRbeta repertoires from subjects exposed to, actively infected with, or recovered from COVID-19. Samples came from the ongoing ImmuneRACE study (first 160 participants) plus 1,254 subjects from 6 global collaborators. The prospective study material was composed of cDNA or gDNA derived from T cells, B-cell-depleted T cells, or PBMCs. General findings and caveats noted by the study authors: The quantity of clinical and demographic metadata differed by source and by participant and was supplied without curation.

TCRbeta CDR3 regions were amplified from genomic DNA by means of the immunoSEQ Assay, a bias-controlled multiplex PCR. The paper's data handling went like this. The number of nucleated cells in each sample was estimated by amplification of reference gene primers within the assay. To quantify the absolute abundance of each unique TCRbeta CDR3 rearrangement, sequence reads were collapsed and filtered. Productive Simpson clonality was computed per sample as the square root of Simpson's diversity index over productive rearrangements. The source is immuneACCESS, and TCRdb retained only in-frame sequences with V and J called. Part of the clones is not carried over; for the studies checked, unresolved V genes explain less than half of this, and the remainder is unexplained. The DNA gave D and trimming, while V, J and clone size come from that table. Across this sample there are some 130,000 clones, with 86% seen only once. The ten largest clones take up around 10% of the sample.

As concerns this clone: Its binding antigen is unknown. No much larger clonotype is one base removed from it; base qualities were not supplied.

From the cysteine up to the phenylalanine, the CDR3 has a length of 13 residues. Only the CDR3 DNA stays, 39 bases, in frame from base 1. V gives up 3 bases and J gives up 0 bases, and the segment between their germline ends measures 6 bases. The germline V gene yields SQVTM for CDR1 and ANQGSEA for CDR2. At one collaborating source in Seattle, patients were enrolled during active infection and were followed longitudinally through the course of disease. The collaborating institutions used their own protocols to collect whole blood in K2EDTA tubes. For TCRbeta analysis, collaborators shipped samples as frozen whole blood, isolated PBMCs, or DNA extracted from either of those sample types.

This receptor chain uses TRBV29-1 and TRBJ1-3; the D gene is unclear. Sequenced material: peripheral blood. This receptor was obtained from a woman in her 70s with COVID-19, enrolled during active disease. The nucleotide sequence reads as follows: TGCAGCGTTGAGCTGAGCTCTGGAAACACCATATATTTT. The resulting protein is CSVELSSGNTIYF.